Listed below are T cell receptor beta chains from one sample, sequenced in a study of CD8+ T cells in alopecia areata. Assay used: immunoSEQ multiplex PCR; TCRdb lists only in-frame clones, some missing. The sample consists of about 76,000 clones, around 65% of them appearing once. The sample here was CD8+ T cells sorted from blood, taken at week 24, from a patient treated with tofacitinib. All receptors derive from a human donor with alopecia areata. The CDR3 runs from the conserved cysteine through the conserved F or W. Each record gives: V gene, J gene, CDR3 protein.

TRBV7-9	TRBJ1-2	CASSLGSSGYTF
TRBV19	TRBJ1-1	CASSTGAEAFF
TRBV7-9	TRBJ2-1	CASSLGNEQFF
TRBV5-1	TRBJ1-2	CASSLAPLSGNGYTF
TRBV7-9	TRBJ2-2	CATTGTNTGELFF
TRBV4-1	TRBJ2-5	CASSQDTGGWETQYF
TRBV28	TRBJ2-7	CASSLVVMRTDYEQYF
TRBV11-2	TRBJ2-3	CASTPGLSTDTQYF
TRBV29-1	TRBJ1-2	CSVEVRTPNYGYTF
TRBV6-5	TRBJ1-2	CASSYEIQSPGGYTF
TRBV4-1	TRBJ2-7	CASRLRLAGDEQYF
TRBV11-2	TRBJ2-2	CASSYPGLYTGELFF
TRBV7-2	TRBJ2-3	CASSLEYLAGSSTDTQYF
TRBV23-1	TRBJ1-1	CASSRGRYTEAFF
TRBV5-1	TRBJ2-2	CASSWTGTGELFF
TRBV5-1	TRBJ1-6	CASSWGGGYSPLHF
TRBV7-9	TRBJ2-7	CASSPLGRPHEQYF
TRBV4-1	TRBJ2-1	CASSLSSGSSYNEQFF
TRBV4-3	TRBJ1-1	CASSQDWTGNTEAFF
TRBV27	TRBJ2-3	CASSLTREGVGQYF
TRBV19	TRBJ2-3	CASSTLRATDTQYF
TRBV4-1	TRBJ1-1	CASSQGSRLNTEAFF
TRBV6-6	TRBJ2-3	CASSYSGQGMQYF
TRBV30	TRBJ2-2	CAWRVDGAGELFF
TRBV27	TRBJ2-1	CASSQLNNEQFF
TRBV7-9	TRBJ2-7	CAGLGQGVGEQYF
TRBV23-1	TRBJ2-7	CASSQTGPGTGIGNEQYF
TRBV7-2	TRBJ2-3	CASSLGLADTDTQYF
TRBV6-5	TRBJ1-1	CASRTRGGNTEAFF
TRBV4-3	TRBJ2-7	CASSQYRDTKYEQYF
TRBV15	TRBJ2-5	CATSRDRSGGSETQYF
TRBV6-5	TRBJ2-7	CASSNRNEQYF
TRBV9	TRBJ1-2	CASSDGTTNYGYTF
TRBV29-1	TRBJ1-1	CSAGDSEAFF
TRBV19	TRBJ2-7	CASSTGLASYEQYF
TRBV13	TRBJ1-1	CASSPGSNTEAFF
TRBV7-9	TRBJ1-2	CASSKYLYGYTF
TRBV5-6	TRBJ2-5	CASSHGQTARETQYF
TRBV5-4	TRBJ2-1	CASSLILAGHNEQFF
TRBV30	TRBJ1-2	CAWSPGRANYGYTF
TRBV4-1	TRBJ2-7	CASSQGTGTPYEQYF
TRBV12-5	TRBJ1-1	CASGLGSTEAFF
TRBV5-6	TRBJ2-7	CASSLLGGEQYF
TRBV5-1	TRBJ2-1	CASSFVVNEQFF
TRBV29-1	TRBJ2-1	CSVGGLAEYSYNEQFF
TRBV27	TRBJ2-1	CASSFLGGRYNEQFF
TRBV23-1	TRBJ1-1	CASSRSNTEAFF
TRBV29-1	TRBJ1-2	CSVEDLGADTYGYTF
TRBV13	TRBJ2-7	CASSWGRNEQYF
TRBV4-1	TRBJ2-7	CASSLLPETSSLEQYF
TRBV6-5	TRBJ2-1	CASSYGTASYNEQFF
TRBV7-9	TRBJ2-3	CASSSTVSGRADTQYF
TRBV4-3	TRBJ2-3	CASSQDLAGEVYSTDTQYF
TRBV7-8	TRBJ1-4	CASSLEAGDEKLFF
TRBV10-3	TRBJ2-7	CAIWGVYEQYF
TRBV7-8	TRBJ2-1	CASSLDIILGQGYNEQFF
TRBV5-6	TRBJ2-5	CASSLGTRYQETQYF
TRBV5-1	TRBJ2-2	CASANFGGDTGELFF